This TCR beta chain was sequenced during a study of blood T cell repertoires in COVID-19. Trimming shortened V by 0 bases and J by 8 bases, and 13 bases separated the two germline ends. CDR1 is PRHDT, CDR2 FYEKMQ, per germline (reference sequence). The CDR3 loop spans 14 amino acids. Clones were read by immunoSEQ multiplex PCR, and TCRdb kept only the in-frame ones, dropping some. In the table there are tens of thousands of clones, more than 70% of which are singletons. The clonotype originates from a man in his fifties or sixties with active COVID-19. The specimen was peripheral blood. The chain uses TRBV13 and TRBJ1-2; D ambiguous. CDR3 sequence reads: CASSLGQRTRGYTF. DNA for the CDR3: TGTGCCAGCAGCTTAGGCCAAAGGACTAGGGGCTACACCTTC.